The clone carrying this TCR beta chain appeared many times. Trimming took off 0 bases at V and 5 bases at J, with 8 bases between the two ends. The CDR3 contains 14 residues. The germline gives CDR1 SEHNR, CDR2 FQNEAQ (reference sequence). The data originate from a study of T-cell memory formation after mild COVID-19. 5'RACE with constant-segment primers built TCRalpha and TCRbeta cDNA libraries with UMIs. TCRdb redid the calling of the 5' RACE reads with MiXCR, one entry per CDR3 protein. Of about 400,000 distinct CDR3 sequences listed, approximately 15% are singletons. The chain links TRBV7-9 to TRBJ2-1; D gene unclear. This clonotype originated in a man in his late teens or twenties who had mild COVID-19 (a few samples of this study predate the infection). Cell type and time point are not known. Sequencing was done on a sample of PBMCs or a T cell subset sorted from them (not recorded which). The CDR3 loop is CASSLAIQNNEQFF. The CDR3 DNA reads as TGTGCCAGCAGCTTAGCCATCCAAAACAATGAGCAGTTCTTC.